What follows describes a single T cell receptor beta chain. The clone's antigen remains unknown. No quality values exist for individual bases; no much larger clone is one base distant. Library preparation used PCR. The sequencer listed for this sample is NextSeq 500. Preparation of bulk TCR libraries followed a previously described approach, with the TCR primers listed in Table S5. Purification of total RNA was performed with the Qiagen AllPrep DNA/RNA kit. Before any analysis, reads coming from multiple sequencing runs of the same library were combined into one pool. The paper's data handling went like this. Reads were retained only if the reads had an exact TCR constant sequence, and the retained reads were trimmed to 150 nt and grouped according to their 12-nt molecular barcodes. Reads inside each barcode group were sub-clustered using a 15% Levenshtein threshold, and a quality-weighted consensus sequence was constructed for each RNA molecule. Non-functional sequences were filtered out, along with any lower-count sequence sitting one edit away from another sequence. Based on a fit of two negative binomial distributions, barcode sub-clusters having less than 20% of the maximum read count were discarded. TCRdb itself trimmed the public reads at Q25 with fastp, ran MiXCR and retained productive beta chains. Rows are unified per CDR3 protein, each entry keeping the most common DNA and genes. The V and J calls were determined by TCRdb, not by the authors. The sample table contains over 550,000 distinct CDR3 sequences; only one count was recorded for around 25% of them. Of the sample, about 0.84% is held by the ten largest clones.

The record originates from a study of molecular identifiers for immune sequencing clone quantification (dated by TCRdb to between 2018 and 2020). With regard to the full study: In a replicate experiment, RNA from roughly 18,000 or 92,000 naive CD8 T cells was split into five aliquots, four of which were sequenced. CD8 T cells were used in a methods study to benchmark molecular-identifier clustering-based TCR repertoire sequencing (MIDCIRS) and TCR RNA copy counting.

What the study reported, not specific to this receptor: In CMV-specific effector cells, over 97% of molecules were held by clones above 20 RNA copies, whereas under 1% of molecules were held by such clones in naive cells. Highly expanded clone sizes could be underestimated because identical TCR molecules may share a barcode. About 2.9 recovered TCR RNA copies per cell were obtained by modeling, versus roughly 10 by digital PCR, implying a capture efficiency of 30% to 35%. When barcode sub-clustering was not used, chimeric consensus sequences inflated TCR diversity, with chimeras reaching as high as 47%. Spiked-in Jurkat TCR RNA equal to a single cell's worth was reported to be detectable even within one million naive CD8 T cells. Spiked-in Jurkat TCR RNA (approximately 10 copies' worth), which is not part of the donor repertoire, was contained in the naive libraries.

Naive CD8 T cell libraries were made from 20,000 to 1,000,000 sorted cells using 10%, 30% or 50% of purified RNA. On a BD FACSAria II, naive CD8 T cells were FACS-sorted as CD8+CD4-CCR7+CD45RA+ and collected into RLT Plus buffer. To test detection sensitivity, Jurkat RNA equivalent to under 12 TCR copies was spiked into samples of about 19,000-1,000,000 naive CD8 T cells. CD8 T cells were enriched using RosetteSep CD8+ T Cell Enrichment Cocktail and Ficoll-Paque, and the enriched cells then underwent ACK red cell lysis. Via the germline V gene, CDR1 is KGHDR and CDR2 SFDVKD. A distance of 12 bases separates the germline ends of V and J, which lose 7 bases and 1 base respectively. The CDR3 measures 15 amino acids from cysteine to phenylalanine. The retained sequence is limited to the CDR3, 45 bases, with the frame set at the first base.

This clonotype was obtained from a human donor in good health. Some libraries in this study had Jurkat cell RNA spiked in. Sequenced sample: naive CD8+ T cells from blood, with Jurkat cell RNA spiked in. Reading the label with the study, this specimen's cell subset or site is: FACS-sorted CD8+CD4-CCR7+CD45RA+ naive T cells. The sequence links TRBV24-1 to TRBJ2-2; the D gene could be either TRBD1 or TRBD2, each agreeing at 6 bases. The CDR3 corresponds to CATSGGHLNTGELFF. Here is the DNA: TGTGCCACCAGCGGGGGACACCTGAACACCGGGGAGCTGTTTTTT.